This record looks at one TCR beta chain sequence and its context. What it recognizes is unknown. The data were obtained in a study of shared clonotypes between healthy human individuals. Genomic DNA per cell subset filled all wells of several immunoSEQ plates. The table came from immunoSEQ multiplex PCR; TCRdb's copy has only in-frame clones and leaves some out. The sample carries almost 750,000 clones, approximately 72% recorded once. Whole-study findings and limits: Non-shared clonotypes had lower generation probabilities than clonotypes shared by all four sorted-subset donors. Only blood was sampled; tissue repertoires likely differ.

The CDR3 sequence is 16 residues long. Germline V gene sequence: CDR1 LGHNA, CDR2 YNFKEQ. V shed 4 bases, J shed 4 bases, and the junction held 9 bases outside the gene matches. Sequenced input: memory CD4+ T cells sorted from blood. Stated subset: CD45RA-negative fraction. This rearrangement joins TRBV4-2 to TRBJ2-5, with 10 nucleotides matching TRBD2. The origin of this receptor is a woman younger than 45 in good health. The CDR3 sequence: CASSPQSRLAGETQYF. CDR3 nucleotide sequence: TGTGCCAGCAGCCCTCAGTCGCGACTAGCGGGAGAGACCCAGTACTTC.